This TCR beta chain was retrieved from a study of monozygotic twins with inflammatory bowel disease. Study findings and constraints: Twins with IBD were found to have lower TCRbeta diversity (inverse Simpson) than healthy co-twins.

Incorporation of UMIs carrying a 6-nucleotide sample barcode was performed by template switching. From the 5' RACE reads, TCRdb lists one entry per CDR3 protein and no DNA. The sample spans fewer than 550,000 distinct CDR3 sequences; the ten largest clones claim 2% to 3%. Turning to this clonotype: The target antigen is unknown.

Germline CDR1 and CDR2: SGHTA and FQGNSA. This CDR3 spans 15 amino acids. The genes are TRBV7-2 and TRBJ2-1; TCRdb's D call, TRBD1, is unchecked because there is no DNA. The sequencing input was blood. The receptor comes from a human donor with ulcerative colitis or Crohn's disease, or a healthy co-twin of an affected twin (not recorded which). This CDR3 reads CASSPRRGPYNEQFF.